The rows below give T cell receptor beta chains drawn from one sample of a study of tumor and adjacent non-tumor tissue in lung cancer. TCRdb used MiXCR to reprocess the multiplex PCR reads, holding one entry per CDR3 protein. Here the sample spans around 71,000 distinct CDR3 sequences, approximately 77% being singletons. The specimen was lung tumor tissue. The receptor set was obtained from a woman in her forties with non-small cell lung cancer. The CDR3 runs from the conserved cysteine through the conserved F or W. D genes are given only for firm matches. A row's size may be missing; if present it is once, few, many or a size class.

D	V	size	J	CDR3	DNA
NA	TRBV4-2	NA	TRBJ2-1	CASSQTCSNNEQFF	TGTGCCAGCAGTCAAACTTGTAGTAACAATGAGCAGTTCTTC
NA	TRBV29-1	many	TRBJ1-2	CSTLTDAGGYTF	TGCAGCACCTTGACAGATGCAGGTGGCTACACCTTC
TRBD2	TRBV11-2	once	TRBJ2-2	CTSSPSTSGSSTGEQFF	TGTACCAGTAGCCCCTCTACTAGCGGGAGCTCAACCGGGGAGCAGTTTTTT
NA	TRBV5-6	NA	TRBJ1-5	CASCFRFGGLNQPQHF	TGTGCCAGCTGCTTTAGGTTTGGGGGACTCAATCAGCCCCAGCATTTT
TRBD2	TRBV4-1	many	TRBJ2-1	CASSRKGLADYNEQFF	TGCGCCAGCAGCCGAAAGGGACTAGCGGACTACAATGAGCAGTTCTTC
NA	TRBV29-1	medium-sized	TRBJ1-5	CSVGSGGNQPQHF	TGCAGCGTTGGGTCAGGGGGCAATCAGCCCCAGCATTTT
NA	TRBV20-1	many	TRBJ1-4	CSAPGHTNEKLFF	TGCAGTGCTCCGGGACACACTAATGAAAAACTGTTTTTT
NA	TRBV30	many	TRBJ1-1	CAWSVYVGWQNRTSNTEAFF	TGTGCCTGGAGTGTATACGTGGGATGGCAGAACCGAACTTCGAACACTGAAGCTTTCTTT
TRBD2	TRBV20-1	many	TRBJ2-3	CSARSGLASDTQYF	TGCAGTGCTAGGTCGGGACTAGCCTCAGATACGCAGTATTTT
NA	TRBV29-1	NA	TRBJ2-6	CSVDFGGSGVNVLTF	TGCAGCGTTGATTTCGGGGGCTCTGGGGTCAACGTTCTGACTTTC
TRBD1	TRBV18	NA	TRBJ2-3	CASSPPDRNTDTQYF	TGTGCCAGCTCACCACCGGACAGGAACACAGATACGCAGTATTTT
TRBD2	TRBV11-2	NA	TRBJ2-1	CASSSRIVTSGGLREQLF	TGTGCCAGTAGCTCGCGCATCGTAACTAGCGGGGGATTGAGGGAGCAGTTATTC
TRBD1	TRBV7-9	NA	TRBJ2-5	CSSSLTTGETQYF	TGTAGCAGCAGCTTAACGACAGGGGAGACCCAGTACTTC
NA	TRBV10-3	NA	TRBJ1-5	CVISEGGFNQPQRF	TGTGTCATCAGTGAGGGCGGGTTCAATCAGCCCCAGCGTTTT
TRBD1	TRBV5-1	NA	TRBJ1-2	CASNLATGQANYDYTF	TGCGCCAGCAACTTGGCCACGGGACAGGCGAACTATGACTACACCTTC
NA	TRBV11-1	NA	TRBJ2-2	CTSSSRAIGTGEPFF	TGTACCAGCAGTTCCCGGGCAATAGGAACCGGGGAGCCGTTTTTT
NA	TRBV6-6	many	TRBJ1-3	CASREYSLTVNAGNTIYF	TGTGCCAGCAGAGAATACTCGTTGACAGTCAATGCCGGAAACACCATATATTTT
NA	TRBV28	NA	TRBJ2-3	CASSRVNTQCF	TGTGCCAGCAGTAGGGTGAATACGCAGTGTTTT
NA	TRBV4-2	NA	TRBJ1-2	CASSPSHGGVDYGYTF	TGTGCCAGCAGCCCCTCACACGGCGGAGTGGACTATGGCTACACGTTC
NA	TRBV23-1	NA	TRBJ2-6	CASSPERYCSSGANVLTF	TGCGCCAGCAGTCCGGAGAGGTACTGTAGTAGTGGGGCCAACGTCCTGACTTTC
NA	TRBV12-3/TRBV12-4	NA	TRBJ2-7	CARSLKEAYEQYF	TGTGCCAGAAGTCTCAAGGAGGCCTACGAGCAGTACTTC
TRBD2	TRBV6-1	NA	TRBJ2-5	CASSEAIAGGPFLYF	TGTGCCAGCAGTGAGGCTATAGCGGGGGGCCCTTTCTTATATTTC